Listed here are 23 T cell receptor beta chains from one sample, sequenced in a study of low-dose radiotherapy and immunotherapy resistance in tumors. Gene-specific TRAV and TRBV primers were used for first-strand cDNA, covering alpha and beta chains. Over roughly 20 PCR cycles, TCRs were amplified from a constant-region primer and V-primer adapter. TCRdb passed the reads through MiXCR, listing each CDR3 protein once. Here the sample spans about 58,000 distinct CDR3 sequences, about 25% being singletons. Time point indicated: after trial treatment. Treatment indicated: LDRT plus nivolumab, ipilimumab, low-dose cyclophosphamide and aspirin (RACIN trial). The sequencing used PBMCs, collected after low-dose radiotherapy plus immunotherapy. Source of these receptors: a male donor with prostate cancer.

Worth noting for this clonotype: A far larger clone is only one base removed, so a read error is likely. The chain has TRBV5-1 and TRBJ2-5; D call uncertain. The length of the CDR3 is 11 residues. The germline V gene encodes CDR1 SGHRS and CDR2 YFSETQ. CDR3 protein: CASSFAKIQYF. Written as DNA, the CDR3 is TGTGCCAGCAGCTTTGCGAAGATCCAGTACTTC.

This clonotype was counted many times. The chain carries TRBV7-2 and TRBJ2-5, with D tentatively TRBD1 or TRBD2 (5 bases each). CDR3 size: 15 residues. CDR1 SGHTA and CDR2 FQGNSA come from the germline V gene. Trimming cost V 5 bases and J 2 bases, with 15 bases left between them. The CDR3 here is CASSPPGRSQETQYF. The CDR3 nucleotides read TGTGCCAGCAGCCCGCCGGGACGGTCACAAGAGACCCAGTACTTC.

This clonotype showed up many times. The rearrangement uses TRBV20-1 and TRBJ1-6, with 7 bases aligning to TRBD1. V gave up 1 base and J gave up 10 bases; unmatched junction bases: 4. There are 13 residues in the CDR3. CDR1 is DFQATT and CDR2 is SNEGSKA in the germline V gene (reference sequence). CDR3 DNA: TGCAGTGCTAGAGGGGACAGCTACTCACCCCTCCACTTT. Translation: CSARGDSYSPLHF.

Comment on this clonotype: Given a far larger clone just one base away, this is likely a sequencing read error. This chain links TRBV5-1 with TRBJ2-7; 11 bases match TRBD2. TRBJ2-1 matches the DNA end more closely, so the J call is doubtful. There are 16 residues in the CDR3. Germline-derived CDR1 and CDR2 are SGHRS and YFSETQ. CDR3 region: CASSLDLAGGYNKQFF. The CDR3 nucleotides read TGCGCCAGCAGCTTGGATCTAGCGGGAGGTTACAATAAGCAGTTCTTC.

The chain joins TRBV19 to TRBJ1-2; D ambiguous. Trimming stripped 9 bases from V and 0 bases from J, with 8 bases between. Germline V lookup: CDR1 LNHDA, CDR2 SQIVND (reference sequence). The CDR3 covers 12 residues. The CDR3 loop is CASADPNYGYTF. The CDR3 region has the DNA TGTGCCAGCGCCGATCCTAACTATGGCTACACCTTC.

This clonotype has at least ten counts. The chain carries TRBV19 and TRBJ2-1; 12 bases map to TRBD2. J lost 3 bases, V lost 6 bases, and 12 bases had no gene match. Per the germline V gene, CDR1 is LNHDA and CDR2 is SQIVND (reference sequence). The CDR3 totals 18 residues. The CDR3 loop is CASSPGLAGGRVYNEQFF. The CDR3 DNA sequence: TGTGCCAGTAGCCCGGGACTAGCGGGCGGGCGGGTCTACAATGAGCAGTTCTTC.

This clonotype is judged medium-sized (0.01 to 0.1%). The rearrangement joins TRBV9 to TRBJ2-1; 11 bases align to TRBD2. This CDR3 has 17 residues. The germline gives CDR1 SGDLS, CDR2 YYNGEE. Trimming at V came to 2 bases and at J to 4 bases, leaving 8 bases not matched to a gene. CDR3 sequence (DNA): TGTGCCAGCAGCGTCGGCACTAGCGGGAGTACGTACAATGAGCAGTTCTTC. It is translated as CASSVGTSGSTYNEQFF.

This clonotype was counted many times. J is TRBJ2-7 and V is TRBV29-1, with D possibly being TRBD2 (5 bases). Germline CDR1 is SQVTM and CDR2 is ANQGSEA. The CDR3 consists of 13 residues. Trimming shortened V by 4 bases and J by 4 bases, and 14 bases separated the two germline ends. CDR3 sequence: CSVVTGIGYEQYF. The CDR3 region has the DNA TGCAGCGTTGTAACCGGGATAGGTTACGAGCAGTACTTC.

Comments on this clonotype: A far larger clone lies a single base away; this is likely a read error. V gene TRBV5-3 combines with J gene TRBJ2-5, with 8 bases fitting TRBD1. TRBV5-3 is reported as an ORF; its role is uncertain. The CDR3 covers 16 residues. The CDR3 DNA reads as TGCACCAGCAGCCAAGATAGACAGGGGCGGCGAGAGACCCAGTACTTC. Translation gives CTSSQDRQGRRETQYF.

This clonotype was counted at least ten times. The chain has TRBV29-1 and TRBJ2-7, with D maybe TRBD1 (7 bases). Germline lookup yields CDR1 SQVTM and CDR2 ANQGSEA. Trimming shortened V by 7 bases and J by 2 bases, and 18 bases separated the two germline ends. This CDR3 is built from 14 residues. The CDR3 loop is CSAHRGGGTYEQYF. The CDR3 DNA reads as TGCAGCGCTCACAGGGGTGGCGGGACCTACGAGCAGTACTTC.

This clonotype is labeled medium-sized. V gene TRBV28 combines with J gene TRBJ1-3, with a possible D match to TRBD1 (6 bases). The CDR3 length is 15 residues. CDR1 and CDR2 (germline): MDHEN, SYDVKM. The V and J ends lost 7 bases and 0 bases respectively, with 13 bases between them. The CDR3 spells CASTETGRSGNTIYF. The CDR3 DNA reads as TGTGCCAGCACGGAGACAGGTCGCTCTGGAAACACCATATATTTT.

This clonotype occurred many times. This chain connects TRBV20-1 to TRBJ2-7; TRBD2 aligns across 12 bases. Germline CDR1 and CDR2: DFQATT and SNEGSKA (reference sequence). The CDR3 extends over 16 amino acids. The junction had 15 bases not matched to a gene; V was cut back by 6 bases and J by 6 bases. The CDR3 DNA reads TGCAGTGCCCCGCCGCCTAGCGGGAGGGCCGATTCCGAGCAGTACTTC. Protein: CSAPPPSGRADSEQYF.

Regarding this clonotype: With a much larger clone just one base away, this may be a read error. The rearrangement joins TRBV7-3 to TRBJ2-7, with 8 bases that match TRBD1. This CDR3 region has 17 residues. Losses at the gene ends were 4 bases for V and 7 bases for J; bases not matched to a gene: 18. Per the germline V gene, CDR1 is SGHTA and CDR2 is FQGTGA. The CDR3 reads CASSSPLQDRAGNEQYF. The CDR3 DNA follows: TGTGCCAGCAGCTCTCCCCTCCAGGACAGGGCTGGAAATGAGCAGTACTTC.

Points on this clonotype: A far larger clone is off by one base, so a read error is likely. The V and J genes are TRBV2 and TRBJ2-7; 14 bases are a match to TRBD2. There are 15 residues in the CDR3. Trimming cost V 6 bases and J 7 bases; bases outside gene matches: 8. Germline V gives CDR1 SNHLY, CDR2 FYNNEI. This CDR3 is CASRGLAGVGGEQYF. The CDR3 DNA is TGTGCCAGCAGGGGACTAGCGGGGGTCGGAGGTGAGCAGTACTTC.

On this clonotype itself: An end of the junction differs from the germline gene, which may be a read error. The CDR3 bases are TGTACCAGCAGCTTAGCGCTGGGTGGGGGATGGGGCACAGATACGCAGTACTTT. Its translation: CTSSLALGGGWGTDTQYF. J is TRBJ2-3 and V is TRBV7-2; either TRBD1 or TRBD2 may fit D (5 bases each). From germline, CDR1 is SGHTA and CDR2 FQGNSA. CDR3 length equals 18 residues.

CDR3 amino acids: CASSPGSSGANVLTF. DNA of the CDR3: TGTGCCAGCAGCCCCGGCTCCTCTGGGGCCAACGTCCTGACTTTC. The chain joins TRBV6-1 to TRBJ2-6; D not certain. V lost 6 bases and J lost 0, with 9 bases in between. This CDR3 is 15 amino acids long. Germline loops: CDR1 MNHNS, CDR2 SASEGT.

In regard to this clonotype: A much larger clone differs by one base, so this may be a read error. The genes are TRBV4-2 and TRBJ2-2; a possible D gene is TRBD1 (5 bases). The V gene's germline CDR1 is LGHNA and CDR2 YNFKEQ. With 0 bases removed from V and 3 bases from J, the gap between germline ends came to 17 bases. CDR3 length: 18 residues. The CDR3 here is CASSQDLGLTGDTGELFF. CDR3 DNA: TGTGCCAGCAGCCAAGATCTGGGGCTAACGGGCGACACCGGGGAGCTGTTTTTT.

Ten or more counts support this clonotype. V and J are TRBV7-9 and TRBJ1-5; D not resolved. The CDR3 runs to 13 residues. CDR1 is SEHNR and CDR2 is FQNEAQ in the germline V gene (reference sequence). Trimming pared 2 bases from V and 5 bases from J, leaving 7 bases between. CDR3 residues: CASSLYVDQPQHF. CDR3 DNA sequence: TGTGCCAGCAGCTTATACGTAGATCAGCCCCAGCATTTT.

The J gene is TRBJ2-5, the V gene TRBV4-1; either TRBD1 or TRBD2 may supply D (6 bases each). The V end was cut by 3 bases, the J end by 2 bases, with 16 bases between. This CDR3 spans 16 amino acids. Germline lookup yields CDR1 MGHRA and CDR2 YSYEKL. CDR3 region: CASSQDLTGAQETQYF. The CDR3 region has the DNA TGCGCCAGCAGCCAGGATCTTACGGGGGCACAAGAGACCCAGTACTTC.

In its sample, this clonotype was seen many times. Here the CDR3 reads CASRPGLAGGREQFF. In DNA form, the CDR3 reads TGTGCCAGCAGACCGGGACTAGCGGGAGGAAGGGAGCAGTTCTTC. The chain couples TRBV7-2 to TRBJ2-1, with TRBD2 identical over 15 bases. From germline, CDR1 is SGHTA and CDR2 FQGNSA. V lost 6 bases and J lost 10; bases outside the gene matches: 7. The CDR3 loop spans 15 amino acids.

This clonotype was seen ten or more times. The rearrangement joins TRBV1 to TRBJ2-1; the table's D gene call, TRBD1, was not cross checked with the DNA. TRBV1 is deemed a pseudogene. The CDR3 is 18 residues long. The CDR3 coding sequence is TGCACCAACCCCGCCTCAGCGGGGGGGATTGCCCCCTACAATGAGCAGTTCTTC. Translated: CTNPASAGGIAPYNEQFF.

This clonotype ranks as medium-sized. The chain carries TRBV4-2 and TRBJ2-7; D might be TRBD1 (6 bases). This CDR3 has 11 amino acids. V dropped 4 bases and J dropped 6 bases, with 7 bases sitting between them. Germline V gene sequence: CDR1 LGHNA, CDR2 YNFKEQ. As DNA, the CDR3 is TGTGCCAGCAGCCTCAGGGGCGAGCAGTACTTC. Protein sequence: CASSLRGEQYF.

V gene TRBV6-1 combines with J gene TRBJ2-7; 11 nucleotides match TRBD1. The CDR3 consists of 14 residues. CDR1 and CDR2 from the germline V gene are MNHNS and SASEGT. Unmatched junction bases numbered 6, after V lost 4 bases and J lost 7 bases. The DNA for the CDR3 is TGTGCCAGCAGTGTGGGACAGGGGGAAATTGAGCAGTACTTC. Translation: CASSVGQGEIEQYF.